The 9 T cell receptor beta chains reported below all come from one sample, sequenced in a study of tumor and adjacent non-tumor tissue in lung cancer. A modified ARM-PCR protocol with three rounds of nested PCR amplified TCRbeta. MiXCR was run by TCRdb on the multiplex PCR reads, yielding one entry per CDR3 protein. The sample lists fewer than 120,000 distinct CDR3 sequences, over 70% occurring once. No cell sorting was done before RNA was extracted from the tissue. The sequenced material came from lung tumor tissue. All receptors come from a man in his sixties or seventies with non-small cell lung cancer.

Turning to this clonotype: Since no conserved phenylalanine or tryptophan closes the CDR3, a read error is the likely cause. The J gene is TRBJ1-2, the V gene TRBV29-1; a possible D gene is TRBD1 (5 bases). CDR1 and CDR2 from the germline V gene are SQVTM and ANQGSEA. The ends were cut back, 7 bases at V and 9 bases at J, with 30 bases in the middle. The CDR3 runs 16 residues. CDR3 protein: CSALPYLGPDNYSYTL. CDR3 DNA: TGCAGCGCTCTCCCCTACCTGGGACCAGATAATTATAGCTACACCCTC.

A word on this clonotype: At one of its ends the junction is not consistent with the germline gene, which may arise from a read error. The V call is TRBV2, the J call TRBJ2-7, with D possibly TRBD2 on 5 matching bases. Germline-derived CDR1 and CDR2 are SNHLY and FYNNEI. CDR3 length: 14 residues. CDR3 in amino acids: CASSGRGLFVEQYF. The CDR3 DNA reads TGTGCCAGCAGTGGGAGAGGGTTGTTCGTCGAGCAATACTTC. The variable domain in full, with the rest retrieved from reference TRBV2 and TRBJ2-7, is EPEVTQTPSHQVTQMGQEVILRCVPISNHLYFYWYRQILGQKVEFLVSFYNNEISEKSEIFDDQFSVERPDGSNFTLKIRSTKLEDSAMYFCASSGRGLFVEQYFGPGTRLTVT.

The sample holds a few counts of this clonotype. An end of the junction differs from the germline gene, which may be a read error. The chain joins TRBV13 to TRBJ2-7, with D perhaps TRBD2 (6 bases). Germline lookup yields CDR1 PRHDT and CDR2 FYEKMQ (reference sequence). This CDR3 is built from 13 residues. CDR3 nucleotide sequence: TGTGCTAGCAGCTCAACTACGGGGGACGAGCATTACTTC. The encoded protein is CASSSTTGDEHYF.

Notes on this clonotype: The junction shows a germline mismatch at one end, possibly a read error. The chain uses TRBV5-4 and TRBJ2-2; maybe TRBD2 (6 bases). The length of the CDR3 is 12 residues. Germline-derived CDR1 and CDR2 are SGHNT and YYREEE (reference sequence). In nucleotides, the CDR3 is TGTGCCAGCAGCTCAGACGGCGGGGAGTTGTTTTTT. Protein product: CASSSDGGELFF.

CDR3: CASSPNPGQGINEQFF. In DNA form, the CDR3 reads TGTGCCAGCAGTCCTAACCCCGGACAGGGGATTAATGAGCAGTTCTTC. J is TRBJ2-1 and V is TRBV28; 9 bases are a match to TRBD1. Germline CDR1 and CDR2: MDHEN and SYDVKM. With 5 bases clipped from V and 7 bases from J, the junction kept 12 bases outside the gene matches. CDR3 length equals 16 residues.

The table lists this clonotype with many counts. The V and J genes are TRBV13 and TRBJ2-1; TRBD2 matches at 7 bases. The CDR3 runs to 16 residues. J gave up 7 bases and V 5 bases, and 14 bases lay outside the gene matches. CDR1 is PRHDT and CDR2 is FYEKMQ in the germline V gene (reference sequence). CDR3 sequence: CASSPSPPREINEQFF. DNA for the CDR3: TGTGCCAGCAGCCCCTCCCCCCCGCGGGAGATTAATGAGCAGTTCTTC.

The CDR3 loop is CASSLSGSGLAGETYEQYF. The CDR3 region has the DNA TGCGCCAGCAGTCTAAGTGGTTCAGGACTAGCGGGGGAGACCTACGAGCAGTACTTC. The chain joins TRBV4-1 to TRBJ2-7, with TRBD2 identical over 13 bases. This CDR3 is built from 19 residues. V shed 6 bases and J 2 bases; nucleotides not matched to a gene: 16. Germline CDR1 and CDR2: MGHRA and YSYEKL.

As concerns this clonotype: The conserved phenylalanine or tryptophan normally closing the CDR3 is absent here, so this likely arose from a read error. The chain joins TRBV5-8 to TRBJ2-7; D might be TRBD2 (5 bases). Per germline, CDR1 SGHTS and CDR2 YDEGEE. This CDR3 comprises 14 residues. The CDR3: CASSLTGSSYEQYS. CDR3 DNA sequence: TGTGCCAGCAGCTTGACGGGAAGCTCCTATGAGCAGTACTCC.

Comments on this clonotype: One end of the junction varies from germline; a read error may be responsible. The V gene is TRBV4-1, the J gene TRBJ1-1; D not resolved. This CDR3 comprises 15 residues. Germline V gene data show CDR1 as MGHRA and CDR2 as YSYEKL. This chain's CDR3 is CASSQVTWLNIEAFF. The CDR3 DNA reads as TGCGCCAGCAGCCAAGTTACATGGTTGAACATTGAAGCTTTCTTT.